These 7 T cell receptor beta chains were all obtained from the same sample, sequenced in a study of shared clonotypes between healthy human individuals. Using immunoSEQ multiplex PCR, the repertoire was profiled, and TCRdb retains in-frame clones only, with some absent. This sample has about 1 million clones, with around 74% found just once. Material: memory CD4+ T cells sorted from blood. Subset of the sample: CD45RA-negative fraction. The receptors shown here come from a man aged 18 to 29 in good health.

The genes are TRBV6-1 and TRBJ2-7, with 7 bases that match TRBD1. Trimming took 0 bases from V and 3 from J; bases not matched to a gene: 5. This CDR3 region has 15 residues. The germline V gene has CDR1 MNHNS and CDR2 SASEGT. CDR3 DNA: TGTGCCAGCAGTGAAGCGGTAAGGACAGGCTACGAGCAGTACTTC. Amino acid sequence: CASSEAVRTGYEQYF.

This rearrangement joins TRBV27 to TRBJ1-2, with D maybe TRBD1 (6 bases). Germline loops: CDR1 MNHEY, CDR2 SMNVEV (reference sequence). The CDR3 is 13 residues long. The ends were cut back, 5 bases at V and 7 bases at J, with 14 bases in the middle. The CDR3 protein is CASSPHDRPGYTF. The CDR3 DNA sequence: TGTGCCAGCAGTCCACACGACAGGCCTGGCTACACCTTC.

The V and J genes are TRBV6-1 and TRBJ1-5; 8 bases are a match to TRBD1. The CDR3 length is 14 residues. CDR1 and CDR2 from the germline V gene are MNHNS and SASEGT. V shed 5 bases, J shed 6 bases, and the junction held 6 bases outside the gene matches. DNA of the CDR3: TGTGCCAGCAGTCCGGGACAGGAAGGTCAGCCCCAGCATTTT. Amino acids: CASSPGQEGQPQHF.

The rearrangement joins TRBV30 to TRBJ2-7, with a tentative D call TRBD2 (6 bases). Trimming pared 6 bases from V and 0 bases from J, leaving 12 bases between. Germline CDR1 and CDR2: GTSNPN and SVGIG (reference sequence). The CDR3 contains 13 residues. The CDR3 DNA is TGTGCCTGCGGGGACTTCTACTCCTACGAGCAGTACTTC. Translated, it gives CACGDFYSYEQYF.

The chain uses TRBV14 and TRBJ2-2; D call uncertain. V was cut by 1 base and J by 6 bases, with 6 bases left in between. CDR3 length equals 13 residues. Germline assignment: CDR1 SGHDN and CDR2 FVKESK. The CDR3 DNA sequence: TGTGCCAGCAGCCAAGGGCTAGCCGGGGAGCTGTTTTTT. It codes for CASSQGLAGELFF. The full variable domain, in which reference TRBV14 and TRBJ2-2 provide the parts outside the CDR3, is EAGVTQFPSHSVIEKGQTVTLRCDPISGHDNLYWYRRVMGKEIKFLLHFVKESKQDESGMPNNRFLAERTGGTYSTLKVQPAELEDSGVYFCASSQGLAGELFFGEGSRLTVL.

The V and J genes are TRBV4-3 and TRBJ2-3; D is unresolved. In germline, CDR1 is LGHNA, CDR2 YSLEER. Between the trimmed V and J ends, which lost 1 base and 2 bases, there was a span of 10 bases. There are 15 residues in the CDR3. In DNA, the CDR3 is TGCGCCAGCAGCCAAGTTGGCACAGCCACAGATACGCAGTATTTT. It translates to CASSQVGTATDTQYF.

This chain links TRBV28 with TRBJ2-1; D is possibly TRBD1 (6 bases). Germline values: CDR1 MDHEN, CDR2 SYDVKM. The CDR3 length is 13 residues. Trimming pared 10 bases from V and 4 bases from J, leaving 14 bases between. The CDR3 here is CATKGDIYNEQFF. CDR3 DNA sequence: TGTGCCACCAAGGGGGACATTTACAATGAGCAGTTCTTC.